The TCR beta chain under discussion was sequenced for a study of CD8 T cells in Susac syndrome. Study-level results: The relatively small number of individuals in the TCR sequencing and HLA analysis was acknowledged by the study.

CD8+ and CD4+ T cells from blood underwent TCR beta sequencing. In the multiple sclerosis control group, patients were treatment-naive and had stable or active relapsing-remitting disease. The CDR3 covers 15 residues. Germline lookup yields CDR1 SGHRS and CDR2 YFSETQ. V dropped 3 bases and J dropped 2 bases, with 14 bases sitting between them. An amount of RNA that ranged from about 0.45 to 1 ug was reverse transcribed with random hexamers. Amplification of the TCR beta CDR3 was carried out by immunoSEQ multiplex PCR, which spanned a total of 54 Vbeta and 13 Jbeta segments. TCRdb passed the immunoSEQ multiplex PCR reads through MiXCR, listing each CDR3 protein once. This sample yields a few hundred thousand distinct CDR3 sequences, of which just under 95% are seen a single time; 0.055% to 0.075% belongs to the top ten. Concerning this clonotype itself: Its target is not known.

The receptor was isolated from a human donor with multiple sclerosis. This rearrangement joins TRBV5-1 to TRBJ1-2; TRBD1 might be the D (5 bases). The material sequenced was CD4+ T cells from PBMCs. CDR3 nucleotide sequence: TGCGCCAGCAGCTCCGGGGCAGTGGCGAACTATGGCTACACCTTC. Amino acid sequence: CASSSGAVANYGYTF. The entire variable domain, with the rest obtained from reference TRBV5-1 and TRBJ1-2, is as follows: KAGVTQTPRYLIKTRGQQVTLSCSPISGHRSVSWYQQTPGQGLQFLFEYFSETQRNKGNFPGRFSGRQFSNSRSEMNVSTLELGDSALYLCASSSGAVANYGYTFGSGTRLTVV.